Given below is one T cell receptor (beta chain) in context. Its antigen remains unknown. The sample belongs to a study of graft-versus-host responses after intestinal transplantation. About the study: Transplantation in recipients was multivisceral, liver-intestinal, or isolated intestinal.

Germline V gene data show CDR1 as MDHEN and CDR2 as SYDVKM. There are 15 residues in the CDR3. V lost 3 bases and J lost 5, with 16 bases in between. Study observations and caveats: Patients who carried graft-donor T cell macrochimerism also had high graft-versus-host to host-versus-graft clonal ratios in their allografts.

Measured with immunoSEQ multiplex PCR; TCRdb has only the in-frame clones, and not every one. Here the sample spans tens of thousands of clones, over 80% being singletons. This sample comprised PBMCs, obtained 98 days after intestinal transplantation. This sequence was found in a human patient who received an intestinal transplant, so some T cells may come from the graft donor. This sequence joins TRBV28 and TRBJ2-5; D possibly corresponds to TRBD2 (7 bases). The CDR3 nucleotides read TGTGCCAGCAGTTTCCCCGGGGGGCCTGGGGAGACCCAGTACTTC. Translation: CASSFPGGPGETQYF.